This T cell receptor beta chain was recorded in a study of blood T cell repertoires in COVID-19. Produced via immunoSEQ multiplex PCR; TCRdb's table is partial and in-frame only. The data hold 150,000 to 160,000 clones, with about 89% observed a single time. The V and J ends lost 4 bases and 10 bases respectively, with 18 bases between them. The CDR3 sequence is 15 residues long. Germline assignment: CDR1 SGHDT and CDR2 YYEEEE. The TCR was taken from a man aged 50-59 years with acute or convalescent COVID-19. Sequencing was carried out using peripheral blood. V gene TRBV5-6 combines with J gene TRBJ1-6; tentative D call: TRBD1 (5 bases). Here the CDR3 DNA reads TGTGCCAGCAGCCAATACCTTCGGCAGGGATCACCCCTCCACTTT. It encodes CASSQYLRQGSPLHF. Based on the CDR3 plus reference TRBV5-6 and TRBJ1-6, the full variable domain is DAGVTQSPTHLIKTRGQQVTLRCSPKSGHDTVSWYQQALGQGPQFIFQYYEEEERQRGNFPDRFSGHQFPNYSSELNVNALLLGDSALYLCASSQYLRQGSPLHFGNGTRLTVT.